These T cell receptor beta chains were read from a single sample in a study of Ad26.COV2.S vaccination and SARS-CoV-2 variants. The table came from immunoSEQ multiplex PCR; TCRdb's copy has only in-frame clones and leaves some out. This table holds around 450,000 clones, 90% found once. The source was peripheral blood, collected in a trial of Ad26.COV2.S vaccine versus placebo. All receptors come from a person aged 18-65 years who received the Ad26.COV2.S COVID-19 vaccine or a placebo. Each CDR3 is given with its conserved first and last residue. The D gene is left open where the match is weak. A clone size is listed for some rows: how often the clone was seen (once, few, many), or a class if it is expanded.

clone_size	d_call	v_call	j_call	cdr3_aa	cdr3_nt
NA	NA	TRBV13	TRBJ1-6	CASSQSSYNSPLHF	TGTGCCAGCAGCCAGAGCTCCTATAATTCACCCCTCCACTTT
few	TRBD1	TRBV2	TRBJ1-1	CASSEGQGRTTQAFF	TGTGCCAGCAGTGAGGGACAGGGTCGAACAACTCAAGCTTTCTTT
NA	NA	TRBV28	TRBJ1-5	CASSPQTGPSNQPQHF	TGTGCCAGCAGTCCCCAAACAGGGCCCAGCAATCAGCCCCAGCATTTT
NA	NA	TRBV5-1	TRBJ2-5	CASSVVETQYF	TGCGCCAGCAGCGTAGTGGAGACCCAGTACTTC
NA	NA	TRBV21-1	TRBJ1-2	CASSKVIRYGYTF	TGTGCCAGCAGCAAAGTCATTCGGTATGGCTACACCTTC
NA	NA	TRBV7-2	TRBJ2-7	CASSLTGGGLSYEQYF	TGTGCCAGCAGCTTAACCGGTGGCGGGCTTTCCTACGAGCAGTACTTC
few	NA	TRBV5-1	TRBJ2-7	CASSLVSGSSSYEQYF	TGCGCCAGCAGCTTGGTTTCAGGGTCTAGCTCCTACGAGCAGTACTTC
once	NA	TRBV28	TRBJ2-7	CASSPGGSYEQYF	TGTGCCAGCAGCCCTGGGGGCTCCTACGAGCAGTACTTC
NA	NA	TRBV4-1	TRBJ1-5	CASSHQVTGQPQHF	TGCGCCAGCAGCCACCAGGTTACGGGTCAGCCCCAGCATTTT
NA	TRBD1	TRBV6-2/TRBV6-3	TRBJ2-5	CASNPTGNQETQYF	TGTGCCAGCAACCCGACAGGGAACCAAGAGACCCAGTACTTC
NA	TRBD1	TRBV30	TRBJ2-2	CAWSVPLTGGSGELFF	TGTGCCTGGAGTGTACCTTTGACAGGGGGATCCGGGGAGCTGTTTTTT
NA	NA	TRBV7-9	TRBJ2-7	CASSKGTYEQYF	TGTGCCAGCAGCAAAGGCACCTACGAGCAGTACTTC
NA	TRBD2	TRBV12-5	TRBJ2-3	CASGWGTSGIVTDTQYF	TGTGCTAGTGGCTGGGGGACTAGCGGGATTGTAACAGATACGCAGTATTTT
NA	NA	TRBV3-1/TRBV3-2	TRBJ2-7	CASSGGYEQYF	TGTGCCAGCAGCGGAGGCTACGAGCAGTACTTC
NA	NA	TRBV21-1	TRBJ2-3	CASSKEGSGSPDTQYF	TGTGCCAGCAGCAAAGAGGGTAGCGGGAGTCCGGATACGCAGTATTTT
NA	NA	TRBV7-2	TRBJ2-7	CASSLALTYEQYF	TGTGCCAGCAGCTTAGCGCTAACCTACGAGCAGTACTTC
NA	TRBD2	TRBV9	TRBJ2-7	CASSVGTSGNYEQYF	TGTGCCAGCAGCGTCGGGACTAGCGGGAACTACGAGCAGTACTTC
NA	NA	TRBV7-9	TRBJ1-2	CASSPGLNYGYTF	TGTGCCAGCAGCCCCGGACTTAACTATGGCTACACCTTC
NA	TRBD1	TRBV7-9	TRBJ2-7	CASSLVTDRGRHEQYF	TGTGCCAGCAGCTTAGTGACCGACAGGGGGCGGCACGAGCAGTACTTC
NA	NA	TRBV3-1/TRBV3-2	TRBJ2-4	CASSQRRDIQYF	TGTGCCAGCAGCCAAAGGAGGGACATTCAGTACTTC
NA	TRBD2	TRBV7-2	TRBJ2-7	CASSLGTSGSPAYEQYF	TGTGCCAGCAGCCTAGGGACTAGCGGGAGTCCGGCCTACGAGCAGTACTTC
NA	NA	TRBV28	TRBJ1-3	CASSLVSTAALGNTIYF	TGTGCCAGCAGTCTCGTCTCGACAGCCGCATTAGGAAACACCATATATTTT
NA	NA	TRBV15	TRBJ1-1	CATSREVAAGEKAFF	TGTGCCACCAGCAGAGAGGTTGCGGCAGGGGAAAAAGCTTTCTTT
NA	TRBD2	TRBV15	TRBJ2-5	CATRTGTSGSGVGETQYF	TGTGCCACCCGGACCGGGACTAGCGGGAGTGGGGTCGGGGAGACCCAGTACTTC
NA	TRBD2	TRBV7-2	TRBJ2-1	CASSLEGTSASSYNEQFF	TGTGCCAGCAGCTTAGAGGGGACTAGCGCAAGCTCCTACAATGAGCAGTTCTTC
NA	NA	TRBV21-1	TRBJ1-5	CASSKKGGNQPQHF	TGTGCCAGCAGCAAAAAAGGGGGCAATCAGCCCCAGCATTTT
NA	NA	TRBV7-2	TRBJ1-1	CASSVKGWSEAFF	TGTGCCAGCAGCGTTAAGGGGTGGAGTGAAGCTTTCTTT
NA	NA	TRBV3-1/TRBV3-2	TRBJ2-4	CASSQETERNIQYF	TGTGCCAGCAGCCAAGAAACGGAAAGAAACATTCAGTACTTC
NA	NA	TRBV27	TRBJ2-2	CASSLHRTNTGELFF	TGTGCCAGCAGTTTACACCGGACTAACACCGGGGAGCTGTTTTTT
NA	TRBD2	TRBV5-8	TRBJ2-1	CASRSEPSGSSYNEQFF	TGTGCCAGCAGAAGCGAGCCTAGCGGGAGTTCCTACAATGAGCAGTTCTTC
NA	NA	TRBV7-9	TRBJ2-7	CASSQAQGTYEQYF	TGTGCCAGCAGTCAAGCACAGGGCACCTACGAGCAGTACTTC
NA	TRBD1	TRBV5-1	TRBJ2-7	CASSSGQGRGEQYF	TGCGCCAGCAGCTCGGGACAGGGACGGGGCGAGCAGTACTTC
NA	NA	TRBV9	TRBJ2-7	CASSVGAVGYEQYF	TGTGCCAGCAGCGTAGGGGCAGTAGGCTACGAGCAGTACTTC
NA	NA	TRBV7-9	TRBJ2-1	CASSSEIYNEQFF	TGTGCCAGCAGCTCTGAAATCTACAATGAGCAGTTCTTC
NA	TRBD2	TRBV28	TRBJ2-2	CASSSYGLATGELFF	TGTGCCAGCAGTTCCTACGGACTAGCCACCGGGGAGCTGTTTTTT
NA	TRBD1	TRBV7-3	TRBJ1-2	CASSPTGGPDYGYTF	TGTGCCAGCAGCCCCACAGGGGGGCCAGACTATGGCTACACCTTC
few	TRBD1	TRBV18	TRBJ1-5	CASSPFGQGGNQPQHF	TGTGCCAGCTCACCATTCGGACAGGGGGGCAATCAGCCCCAGCATTTT
few	NA	TRBV6-5	TRBJ2-1	CASSYLNEQFF	TGTGCCAGCAGTTACTTAAATGAGCAGTTCTTC
NA	NA	TRBV12-3/TRBV12-4	TRBJ2-7	CASSLAGGDRLHF	TGTGCCAGCAGTTTAGCGGGGGGGGACAGATTACACTTC
NA	TRBD2	TRBV7-9	TRBJ2-5	CASSFVAGGQETQYF	TGTGCCAGCAGCTTCGTAGCGGGAGGGCAAGAGACCCAGTACTTC
NA	NA	TRBV30	TRBJ1-4	CAWSGGPKEKLFF	TGTGCCTGGAGTGGGGGACCGAAGGAAAAACTGTTTTTT
NA	TRBD1	TRBV10-3	TRBJ2-1	CAISESPGQGVGEQFF	TGTGCCATCAGTGAGTCTCCTGGACAGGGAGTAGGGGAGCAGTTCTTC
NA	TRBD2	TRBV3-1/TRBV3-2	TRBJ2-3	CASSQVAGPSTDTQYF	TGTGCCAGCAGCCAAGTAGCGGGGCCTAGCACAGATACGCAGTATTTT
NA	NA	TRBV7-2	TRBJ2-5	CASSRGMGETQYF	TGTGCCAGCAGCCGAGGGATGGGCGAGACCCAGTACTTC
NA	NA	TRBV21-1	TRBJ2-3	CASSKATVLRDTQYF	TGTGCCAGCAGCAAAGCGACGGTTTTGAGAGATACGCAGTATTTT
NA	TRBD1	TRBV9	TRBJ1-4	CASSVQTGPQEKLFF	TGTGCCAGCAGCGTACAGACAGGGCCCCAAGAAAAACTGTTTTTT
NA	NA	TRBV29-1	TRBJ1-1	CSVERQRNTEAFF	TGCAGCGTTGAACGACAGCGGAACACTGAAGCTTTCTTT